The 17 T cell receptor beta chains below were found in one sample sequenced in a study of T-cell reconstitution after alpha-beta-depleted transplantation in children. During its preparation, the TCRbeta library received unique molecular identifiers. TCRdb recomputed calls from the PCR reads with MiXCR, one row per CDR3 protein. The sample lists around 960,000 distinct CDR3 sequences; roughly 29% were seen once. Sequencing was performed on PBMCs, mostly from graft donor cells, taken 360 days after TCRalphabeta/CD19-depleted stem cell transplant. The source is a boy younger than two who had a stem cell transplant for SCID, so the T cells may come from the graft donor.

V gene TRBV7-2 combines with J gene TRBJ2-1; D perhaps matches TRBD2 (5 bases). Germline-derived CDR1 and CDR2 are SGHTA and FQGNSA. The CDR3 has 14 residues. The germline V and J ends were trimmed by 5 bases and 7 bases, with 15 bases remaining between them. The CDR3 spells CASSLSRDRNEQFF. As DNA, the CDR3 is TGTGCCAGCAGCCTAAGTCGGGATCGGAATGAGCAGTTCTTC.

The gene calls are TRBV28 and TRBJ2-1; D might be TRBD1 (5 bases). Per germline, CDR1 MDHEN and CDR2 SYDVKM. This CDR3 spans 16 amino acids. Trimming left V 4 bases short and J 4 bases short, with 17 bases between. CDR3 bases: TGTGCCAGCAGTTCCTCGAAGGGGCTTCGATACAATGAGCAGTTCTTC. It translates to CASSSSKGLRYNEQFF.

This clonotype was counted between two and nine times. CDR3 DNA: TGTGCCAGCAGGCCACCGGGCCTCGGGGCATTTGGCTATGGCTACACCTTC. Its protein product is CASRPPGLGAFGYGYTF. The gene calls are TRBV7-9 and TRBJ1-2; tentatively, D is TRBD1 (5 bases). The ends were cut back, 6 bases at V and 4 bases at J, with 24 bases in the middle. This CDR3 is built from 17 residues. Germline CDR1 is SEHNR and CDR2 is FQNEAQ (reference sequence).

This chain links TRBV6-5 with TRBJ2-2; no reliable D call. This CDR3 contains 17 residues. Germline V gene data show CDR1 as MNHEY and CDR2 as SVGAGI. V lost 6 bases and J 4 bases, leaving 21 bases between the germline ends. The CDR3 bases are TGTGCCAGCAGCTATTCTCCCGTGGGGTTTACCACCGGGGAGCTGTTTTTT. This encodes CASSYSPVGFTTGELFF.

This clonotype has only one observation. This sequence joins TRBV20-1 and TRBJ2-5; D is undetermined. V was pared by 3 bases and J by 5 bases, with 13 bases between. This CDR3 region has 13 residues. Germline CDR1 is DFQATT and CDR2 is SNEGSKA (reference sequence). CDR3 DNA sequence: TGCAGTGCTAGTGGGCTAGTCTGGGAGACCCAGTACTTC. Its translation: CSASGLVWETQYF.

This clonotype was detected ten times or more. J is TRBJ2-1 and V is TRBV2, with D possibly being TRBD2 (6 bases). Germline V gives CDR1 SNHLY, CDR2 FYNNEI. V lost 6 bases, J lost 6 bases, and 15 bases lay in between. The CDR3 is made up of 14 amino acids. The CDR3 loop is CASSDETRGNEQFF. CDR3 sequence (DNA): TGTGCCAGCAGCGACGAGACTAGGGGCAATGAGCAGTTCTTC. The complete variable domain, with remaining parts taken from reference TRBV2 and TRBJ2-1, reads EPEVTQTPSHQVTQMGQEVILRCVPISNHLYFYWYRQILGQKVEFLVSFYNNEISEKSEIFDDQFSVERPDGSNFTLKIRSTKLEDSAMYFCASSDETRGNEQFFGPGTRLTVL.

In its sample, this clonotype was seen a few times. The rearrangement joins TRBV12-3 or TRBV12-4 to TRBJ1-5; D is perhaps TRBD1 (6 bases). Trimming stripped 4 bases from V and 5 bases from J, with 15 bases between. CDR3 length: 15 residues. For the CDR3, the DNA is TGTGCCAGCAGTTACCTCTCGACAGGACATCAGCCCCAGCATTTT. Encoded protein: CASSYLSTGHQPQHF.

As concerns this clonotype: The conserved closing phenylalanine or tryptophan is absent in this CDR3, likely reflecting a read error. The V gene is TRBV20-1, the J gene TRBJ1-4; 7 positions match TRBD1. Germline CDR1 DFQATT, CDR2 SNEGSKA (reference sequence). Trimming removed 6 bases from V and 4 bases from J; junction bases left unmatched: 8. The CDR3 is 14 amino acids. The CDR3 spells CSAPVTGLNEKLFC. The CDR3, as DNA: TGCAGTGCGCCTGTGACAGGGCTTAATGAAAAACTGTTTTGT.

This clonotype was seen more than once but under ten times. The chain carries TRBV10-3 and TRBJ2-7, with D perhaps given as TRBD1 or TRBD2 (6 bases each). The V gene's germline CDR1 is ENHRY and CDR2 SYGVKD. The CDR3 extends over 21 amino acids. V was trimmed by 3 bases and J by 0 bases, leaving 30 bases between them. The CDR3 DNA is TGTGCCATCAGTGACTGGATCGGGGGCGGCGAGGGGCGGAATAGCTCCTACGAGCAGTACTTC. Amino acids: CAISDWIGGGEGRNSSYEQYF.

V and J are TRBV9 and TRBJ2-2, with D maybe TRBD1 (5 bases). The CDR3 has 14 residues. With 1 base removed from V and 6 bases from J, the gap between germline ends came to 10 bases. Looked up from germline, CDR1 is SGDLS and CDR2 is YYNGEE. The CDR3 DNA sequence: TGTGCCAGCAGCGTAAAGCTAGGGGCCGGGGAGCTGTTTTTT. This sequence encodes CASSVKLGAGELFF.

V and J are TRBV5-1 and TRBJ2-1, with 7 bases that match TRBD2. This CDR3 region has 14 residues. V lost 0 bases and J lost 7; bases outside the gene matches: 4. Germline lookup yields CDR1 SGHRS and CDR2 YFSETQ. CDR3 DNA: TGCGCCAGCAGCTTGGTTCTAGCGGTTAATGAGCAGTTCTTC. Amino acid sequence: CASSLVLAVNEQFF.

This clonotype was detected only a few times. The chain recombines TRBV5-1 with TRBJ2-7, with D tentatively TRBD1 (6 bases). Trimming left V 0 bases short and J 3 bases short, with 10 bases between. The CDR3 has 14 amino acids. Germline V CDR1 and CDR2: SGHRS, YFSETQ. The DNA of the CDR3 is TGCGCCAGCAGCTTGGGGACAGAGCACTACGAGCAGTACTTC. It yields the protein CASSLGTEHYEQYF.

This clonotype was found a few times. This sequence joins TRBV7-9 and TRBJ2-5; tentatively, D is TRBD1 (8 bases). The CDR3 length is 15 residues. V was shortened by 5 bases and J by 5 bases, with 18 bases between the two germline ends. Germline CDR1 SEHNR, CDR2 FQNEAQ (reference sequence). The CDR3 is CASSRRTGRGETQYF. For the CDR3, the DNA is TGTGCCAGCAGCCGCCGGACAGGGCGGGGGGAGACCCAGTACTTC.

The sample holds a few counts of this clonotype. The CDR3 reads CASSFRDRGSTDTQYF. The CDR3, as DNA: TGTGCCAGCAGTTTCCGGGACAGGGGGAGCACAGATACGCAGTATTTT. The chain carries TRBV12-3 or TRBV12-4 and TRBJ2-3; 11 bases fit TRBD1. With V trimmed by 3 bases and J by 0 bases, 2 bases remained unmatched. The CDR3 spans 16 residues.

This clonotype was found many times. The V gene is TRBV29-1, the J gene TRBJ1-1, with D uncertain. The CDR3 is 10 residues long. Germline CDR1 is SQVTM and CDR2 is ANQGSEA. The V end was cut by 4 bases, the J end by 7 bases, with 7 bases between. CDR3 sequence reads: CSVADIEAFF. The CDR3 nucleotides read TGCAGCGTTGCCGACATTGAAGCTTTCTTT. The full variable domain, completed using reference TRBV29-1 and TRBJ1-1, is SAVISQKPSRDICQRGTSLTIQCQVDSQVTMMFWYRQQPGQSLTLIATANQGSEATYESGFVIDKFPISRPNLTFSTLTVSNMSPEDSSIYLCSVADIEAFFGQGTRLTVV.

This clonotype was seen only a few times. The CDR3 sequence is CSVPGGSKETQYF. DNA of the CDR3: TGCAGCGTTCCGGGGGGTTCAAAAGAGACCCAGTACTTC. The chain joins TRBV29-1 to TRBJ2-5, with 7 positions matching TRBD2. CDR3 length: 13 residues. V lost 5 bases to trimming and J lost 3 bases; unmatched junction nucleotides: 6. Germline V gene sequence: CDR1 SQVTM, CDR2 ANQGSEA.

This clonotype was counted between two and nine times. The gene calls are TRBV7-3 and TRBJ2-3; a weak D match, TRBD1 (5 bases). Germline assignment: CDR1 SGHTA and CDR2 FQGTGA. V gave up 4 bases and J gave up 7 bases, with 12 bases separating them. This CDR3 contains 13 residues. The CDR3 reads CASSSPPGNTQYF. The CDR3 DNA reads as TGTGCCAGCAGCTCTCCCCCAGGGAATACGCAGTATTTT.